This TCR beta chain derives from a study of CXCR3-negative and CXCR3-positive naive CD8 T cells (dated by TCRdb to about 2019). Context from the whole study: In total, 130 million to 150 million TRB reads were obtained, or roughly 1.5 +/- 0.3 million reads per library. For the TRBV-TRBJ cluster analysis, the naive subsets came from roughly 5 donors, while the memory cells came from 3 donors. Diversity and physicochemical repertoire analyses were performed on around 10 donors pooled from two independent experiments. Results the study describes overall, beyond this receptor: Comparably high repertoire diversity was found in both naive subsets, whereas much lower repertoire diversity was found in memory CD8+ T cells. Compared with CXCR3-negative naive cells, CXCR3-positive naive cells had TRB CDR3s with higher hydrophobicity (lower Kidera factor 4), lower energy, and higher strength and volume indices. Because surface CD5, which is linked to self-reactivity in mice, was comparable between the naive subsets, TCR interaction strength was also inferred from TRB CDR3 physicochemical properties. Within the same donor, TRBV-TRBJ usage looked similar between naive CXCR3-negative and CXCR3-positive cells, but memory cells had distinct patterns. Freshly isolated PBMCs were used for most assays because CXCR3 expression partially decreased after cryopreservation.

TCRdb records NextSeq 550 as the sequencer. The Human TCR Profiling Kit (MiLaboratory) was used to make UMI-labeled 5' RACE TRB cDNA libraries. The full amount of extracted RNA was used for cDNA synthesis, and the full amount of resulting cDNA was used for PCR amplification. Libraries were prepared in parallel with an identical number of PCR cycles. Under the source paper's analysis protocol: MIGEC and MiXCR extracted about 48,000 +/- 9,800 unique UMI-labeled TRB cDNA molecules per library, requiring at least two reads per UMI. An average of approximately 40,000 +/- 10,000 functional in-frame TRB CDR3 nucleotide clonotypes without stop codons was found per library. After downsampling to 5000 UMI-labeled TRB molecules per sample, diversity metrics, including normalized Shannon-Wiener and Chao1, were computed in VDJtools. For the central five CDR3 residues, VDJtools calculated physicochemical properties weighted by clonotype size, namely interaction energy, strength, volume and Kidera factor 4. The reads, reprocessed by TCRdb, yield one row per CDR3 protein sequence and no DNA. These V and J calls derive from TCRdb rather than the authors' analysis. The sample's table covers about 62,000 distinct CDR3 sequences. About 4.5% of the sample belongs to the ten largest clones.

Of note for this clonotype: No cognate antigen has been identified for it.

For each CD8+ T cell subset, flow sorting was done in triplicate, and under 350,000 cells per subset went directly into RLT lysis buffer. To exclude memory contaminants, naive CD8+ T cells were stringently defined as CD45RO-CCR7+CD27+CD95-. Standard density gradient centrifugation was used to isolate peripheral blood mononuclear cells from buffy coats. Naive CXCR3-negative and CXCR3-positive CD8+ T cells were flow-sorted on a FACSAria III. An RNeasy Mini Kit was used to extract total RNA from the sorted cells. The CDR3 runs 14 amino acids, cysteine and phenylalanine included. The DNA sequence is not available. CDR1 MDHEN and CDR2 SYDVKM were looked up in the germline V gene.

This TCR derives from a human donor in good health. Some clones in this sample may be carry-over from other donors' samples. The source material was naive CXCR3- CD8+ T cells from blood. Read against the paper, the sample's cell subset or site label means: CD45RO-CCR7+CD27+CD95- naive CD8+ T cells lacking CXCR3 (TNR3-). The V gene is TRBV28 and the J gene is TRBJ2-1; the D gene TCRdb calls, TRBD1, cannot be checked with no DNA. The encoded CDR3 is CASSHSGPYNEQFF. Supplemented by the reference TRBV28 and TRBJ2-1 proteins around the CDR3, the complete variable domain is DVKVTQSSRYLVKRTGEKVFLECVQDMDHENMFWYRQDPGLGLRLIYFSYDVKMKEKGDIPEGYSVSREKKERFSLILESASTNQTSMYLCASSHSGPYNEQFFGPGTRLTVL.